This TCR beta chain was found in a study of vaccination effects on CD4 cells after COVID-19. With 3 bases removed from V and 0 bases from J, the gap between germline ends came to 17 bases. The CDR3 length is 18 residues. Germline assignment: CDR1 KGHDR and CDR2 SFDVKD. Ahead of sequencing, the ViraFEST assay grew antigen-specific CD4+ T cells using viral peptide pools. Cultured cells yielded isolated CD4+ T cells after roughly 11 days. None of these healthy vaccinees had been infected with SARS-CoV-2 before vaccination. A remark on this clone: Its antigen is unknown.

Data came from immunoSEQ multiplex PCR; TCRdb stores just in-frame clones and leaves some out. Here the sample spans 52,000 or so clones, more than 60% being singletons. Sequenced material: CD4+ T cells from PBMCs cultured with SARS-CoV-2 spike peptides, taken before COVID-19 vaccination. The rearrangement uses TRBV24-1 and TRBJ2-4, with D possibly called TRBD1 or TRBD2 (5 bases each). This sequence originates from a human donor who received a COVID-19 vaccine. The chain's CDR3 is CATSDTPGTRLAKNIQYF. The CDR3, as DNA: TGTGCCACCAGTGATACTCCGGGGACCAGGCTAGCCAAAAACATTCAGTACTTC.